This TCR beta chain was found in a study of tumor-infiltrating lymphocytes in primary liver carcinoma. Study in general: Patients included men and women of 30 to 69 years.

From germline, CDR1 is SGHAT and CDR2 FQNNGV. This CDR3 contains 18 residues. With approximately 500 ng total RNA as template and a constant-region primer, TCR beta cDNA was made. Construction of TCR beta libraries relied on three successive nested multiplex PCR rounds employing slightly modified ARM-PCR. In the first two PCR rounds, TRBV1-TRBV30 forward primers were paired with a C-beta reverse primer, and each round lasted around 10 cycles. TCRdb redid the calling of the multiplex PCR reads with MiXCR, one entry per CDR3 protein. This table holds about 54,000 distinct CDR3 sequences, over 65% found once. On this clonotype itself: Its antigen remains unknown. One junction end disagrees with the germline gene, perhaps due to a read error.

The roughly 17-31 mg bulk tissue piece was not sorted before simultaneous RNA and DNA extraction. Study-wide results and limits: Blood's top-250-clone fraction was significantly lower than that of tumors (p = 0.039).

This chain uses TRBV11-2 with TRBJ2-7; 15 bases map to TRBD2. This TCR was sampled from a man aged 35-49 years with primary liver carcinoma and hepatitis B virus infection. What was sequenced was liver tumor tissue from sampling region 2. Subset reported: tumor region T2, inferior pole. CDR3 protein: CGSSSFVGLAGGGYEQYF. The CDR3 nucleotides read TGTGGCAGCAGCTCATTCGTTGGACTAGCGGGAGGGGGGTATGAGCAGTACTTC.